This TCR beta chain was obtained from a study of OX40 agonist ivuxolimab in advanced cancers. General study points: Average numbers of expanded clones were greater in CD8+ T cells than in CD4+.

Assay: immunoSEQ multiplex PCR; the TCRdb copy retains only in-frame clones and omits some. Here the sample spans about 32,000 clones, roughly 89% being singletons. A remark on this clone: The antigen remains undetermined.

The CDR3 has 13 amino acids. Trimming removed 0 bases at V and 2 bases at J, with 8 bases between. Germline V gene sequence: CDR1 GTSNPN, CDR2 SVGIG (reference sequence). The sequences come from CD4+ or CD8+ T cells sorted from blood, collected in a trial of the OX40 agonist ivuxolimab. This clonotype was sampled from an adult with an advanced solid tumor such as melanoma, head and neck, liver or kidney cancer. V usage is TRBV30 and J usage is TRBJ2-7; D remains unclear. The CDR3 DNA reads TGTGCCTGGAGTGTAGGCAAAGCCTACGAGCAGTACTTC. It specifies CAWSVGKAYEQYF.